This T cell receptor beta chain originates from a study of technical replicates of blood from several donors. V was shortened by 6 bases and J by 2 bases, with 4 bases between the two germline ends. This CDR3 is 11 amino acids long. The germline gives CDR1 WSHSY, CDR2 SAAADI. Measured with immunoSEQ multiplex PCR; TCRdb has only the in-frame clones, and not every one. The table includes about 100,000 clones, roughly 95% detected once. The genes are TRBV10-2 and TRBJ1-1; no definite D call. This receptor was identified in a human donor in good health. Material for sequencing was T cells isolated from PBMCs. The CDR3 reads CASRGNTEAFF. The CDR3 DNA reads TGCGCCAGCAGGGGCAACACTGAAGCTTTCTTT.